The 29 T cell receptor beta chains given below trace back to one sample, sequenced in a study of early T cells in non-severe SARS-CoV-2 infection. A single record per CDR3 protein comes from TCRdb applying MiXCR to the 5' RACE reads. The sample shows 55,000 to 65,000 distinct CDR3 sequences, roughly a tenth of them seen only once. Sequences were obtained from whole blood. These receptors were collected from an adult who was a healthcare worker with PCR-confirmed SARS-CoV-2 infection or an uninfected control (not recorded which).

The chain joins TRBV2 to TRBJ2-1; 7 nucleotides line up with TRBD1. CDR1 is SNHLY, CDR2 FYNNEI, per germline. This CDR3 has 15 residues. V shed 5 bases, J shed 0 bases, and the junction held 4 bases outside the gene matches. DNA of the CDR3: TGTGCCAGCAGTAGGGACAGAAGCTCCTACAATGAGCAGTTCTTC. Translated: CASSRDRSSYNEQFF.

This clonotype was found a few times. The CDR3 region is CASSQEPSTGGADTQYF. CDR3 DNA: TGCGCCAGCAGCCAAGAGCCCTCGACAGGGGGCGCAGATACGCAGTATTTT. This chain uses TRBV4-3 with TRBJ2-3; 10 bases are a match to TRBD1. Per germline, CDR1 LGHNA and CDR2 YSLEER. The CDR3 extends over 17 amino acids. The junction had 7 bases not matched to a gene; V was cut back by 0 bases and J by 4 bases.

In this sample, this clonotype turned up many times. The V call is TRBV29-1, the J call TRBJ2-3; D is possibly TRBD1 (6 bases). This CDR3 has 13 amino acids. Germline CDR1 is SQVTM and CDR2 is ANQGSEA. The V end lost 4 bases, the J end lost 1 base, and 9 bases lay between the germline ends. This chain's CDR3 is CSVGGLRTDTQYF. CDR3 coding DNA: TGCAGCGTTGGGGGGCTACGCACAGATACGCAGTATTTT.

J is TRBJ2-3 and V is TRBV9; the match to TRBD1 covers 7 bases. With V trimmed by 3 bases and J by 8 bases, 0 bases remained unmatched. The CDR3 runs to 11 residues. CDR1 and CDR2 from the germline V gene are SGDLS and YYNGEE. The CDR3 sequence is CASSAGGTQYF. CDR3 bases: TGTGCCAGCAGCGCAGGGGGTACGCAGTATTTT. Full variable domain (remainder filled in from reference TRBV9 and TRBJ2-3): DSGVTQTPKHLITATGQRVTLRCSPRSGDLSVYWYQQSLDQGLQFLIQYYNGEERAKGNILERFSAQQFPDLHSELNLSSLELGDSALYFCASSAGGTQYFGPGTRLTVL.

This clonotype was detected ten times or more. For the CDR3, the DNA is TGCAGCGCAGGCAGCGGGCAGTCATTCAGTGGTGAGCAGTTCTTC. Protein sequence: CSAGSGQSFSGEQFF. The chain couples TRBV29-1 to TRBJ2-1, with D maybe TRBD2 (6 bases). The CDR3 loop spans 15 amino acids. V dropped 7 bases and J dropped 9 bases, with 25 bases sitting between them. CDR1 and CDR2 from the germline V gene are SQVTM and ANQGSEA.

This clonotype was seen a few times. The V and J genes are TRBV29-1 and TRBJ2-1, with D perhaps TRBD2 (6 bases). The CDR3 is 12 amino acids. V gave up 6 bases and J gave up 7 bases, with 13 bases separating them. Germline lookup yields CDR1 SQVTM and CDR2 ANQGSEA. This CDR3 reads CSVGGSRNEQFF. DNA of the CDR3: TGCAGCGTCGGGGGTTCAAGGAATGAGCAGTTCTTC.

This clonotype was observed a few times. This chain joins TRBV4-1 and TRBJ1-3; TRBD1 might be the D (6 bases). The CDR3 has 16 amino acids. Germline V gene lookup returns CDR1 MGHRA and CDR2 YSYEKL. The V end lost 5 bases, the J end lost 2 bases, and 16 bases lay between the germline ends. Written as DNA, the CDR3 is TGCGCCAGCAGCGACCCTACAGGGAACGCTGGAAACACCATATATTTT. It codes for CASSDPTGNAGNTIYF.

V gene TRBV11-2 combines with J gene TRBJ2-1, with no clear D. Germline assignment: CDR1 SGHAT and CDR2 FQNNGV. Trimming left V 3 bases short and J 4 bases short, with 4 bases between. The CDR3 runs to 12 residues. This CDR3 reads CASSFGYNEQFF. The CDR3 DNA is TGTGCCAGCAGCTTTGGGTACAATGAGCAGTTCTTC.

The rearrangement links TRBV6-5 to TRBJ2-7; D possibly matches TRBD1 or TRBD2 (5 bases each). This CDR3 has 16 amino acids. Germline V CDR1 and CDR2: MNHEY, SVGAGI. V was clipped by 0 bases and J by 4 bases, with 16 bases between them. CDR3 amino acids: CASSYSGFERGYEQYF. In nucleotides, the CDR3 is TGTGCCAGCAGTTACTCGGGGTTCGAGAGGGGTTACGAGCAGTACTTC.

This clonotype was seen repeatedly, ten times or more. J is TRBJ1-4 and V is TRBV30; tentative D call: TRBD1 (5 bases). Germline CDR1 and CDR2: GTSNPN and SVGIG (reference sequence). The CDR3 runs to 13 residues. Trimming took off 7 bases at V and 8 bases at J, with 17 bases between the two ends. The DNA of the CDR3 is TGTGCCTCTATTCGGGGGGTCGGGGAAAAACTGTTTTTT. Its translation is CASIRGVGEKLFF. Variable domain in full (rest from reference TRBV30 and TRBJ1-4): SQTIHQWPATLVQPVGSPLSLECTVEGTSNPNLYWYRQAAGRGLQLLFYSVGIGQISSEVPQNLSASRPQDRQFILSSKKLLLSDSGFYLCASIRGVGEKLFFGSGTQLSVL.

This clonotype was found many times. The CDR3 DNA reads TGTGCCATCAGTGCGGGAGGGGGCAATTATGGCTACACCTTC. Translation gives CAISAGGGNYGYTF. The chain carries TRBV10-3 and TRBJ1-2, with 7 bases fitting TRBD1. V lost 4 bases, J lost 5 bases, and 7 bases stayed unmatched. The CDR3 sequence is 14 residues long. Germline CDR1 ENHRY, CDR2 SYGVKD.

The chain carries TRBV5-1 and TRBJ2-5, with unresolved D. The CDR3 is 15 amino acids. Germline CDR1 SGHRS, CDR2 YFSETQ. V lost 0 bases and J 4 bases, leaving 13 bases between the germline ends. CDR3 region: CASSLDFSTPETQYF. The CDR3 DNA sequence: TGCGCCAGCAGCTTGGATTTCTCGACTCCAGAGACCCAGTACTTC.

This clonotype was seen only a few times. The V call is TRBV6-4, the J call TRBJ2-3, with 12 bases lining up with TRBD2. V was clipped by 4 bases and J by 1 base; unmatched bases: 0. Germline loops: CDR1 MRHNA, CDR2 SNTAGT. This CDR3 contains 15 residues. CDR3 DNA: TGTGCCAGCAGTGGGACTAGCGGGGGCACAGATACGCAGTATTTT. Translated: CASSGTSGGTDTQYF.

V gene TRBV18 combines with J gene TRBJ2-4; unclear D gene. The germline V gene encodes CDR1 KGHSH and CDR2 LQKENI. Deletions cut 3 bases from V and 2 bases from J, with 8 bases between. The CDR3 loop spans 14 amino acids. CDR3 in DNA: TGTGCCAGCTCACCGGACGAGACCAAAAACATTCAGTACTTC. As protein: CASSPDETKNIQYF.

This clonotype was recorded many times. The rearrangement uses TRBV18 and TRBJ2-2, with 12 nucleotides matching TRBD1. Germline assignment: CDR1 KGHSH and CDR2 LQKENI. The V and J ends lost 3 bases and 4 bases, in that order; junction bases with no gene match: 6. The CDR3 sequence is 17 residues long. In DNA, the CDR3 is TGTGCCAGCTCACCCCTCGGGACAGGGGGCCTCACCGGGGAGCTGTTTTTT. This sequence encodes CASSPLGTGGLTGELFF. The variable domain in full, with the rest retrieved from reference TRBV18 and TRBJ2-2, is NAGVMQNPRHLVRRRGQEARLRCSPMKGHSHVYWYRQLPEEGLKFMVYLQKENIIDESGMPKERFSAEFPKEGPSILRIQQVVRGDSAAYFCASSPLGTGGLTGELFFGEGSRLTVL.

The chain has TRBV6-2 or TRBV6-3 and TRBJ2-3; TRBD1 or TRBD2 may be the D gene (6 bases each). The CDR3 has 18 amino acids. V was trimmed by 4 bases and J by 2 bases, leaving 22 bases between them. CDR1 MNHEY and CDR2 SVGEGT come from the germline V gene. The CDR3 sequence is CASSFGLEEGQDTDTQYF. As DNA, the CDR3 is TGTGCCAGCAGTTTCGGTCTGGAGGAGGGACAAGACACAGATACGCAGTATTTT.

This chain connects TRBV25-1 to TRBJ2-5, with D unclear. The CDR3 totals 20 residues. V lost 1 base to trimming and J lost 0 bases, with 24 bases between them. Germline CDR1 MGHDK, CDR2 SYGVNS. The CDR3: CASSELDIVGPVKYQETQYF. The CDR3 DNA reads as TGTGCCAGCAGTGAATTAGATATTGTAGGACCCGTAAAGTACCAAGAGACCCAGTACTTC.

V is TRBV7-8 and J is TRBJ2-3; the match to TRBD2 covers 8 bases. The CDR3 runs to 15 residues. Germline CDR1 and CDR2: SGHVS and FQNEAQ. V shed 0 bases and J 3 bases; nucleotides not matched to a gene: 2. The CDR3 here is CASSLARLATDTQYF. The DNA of the CDR3 is TGTGCCAGCAGCTTAGCGCGACTAGCGACAGATACGCAGTATTTT.

Ten or more counts support this clonotype. The CDR3 is CSASHPEIMNTEAFF. The CDR3 bases are TGCAGTGCTAGCCATCCAGAGATCATGAACACTGAAGCTTTCTTT. This chain links TRBV20-1 with TRBJ1-1; D remains ambiguous. This CDR3 has 15 amino acids. The V and J ends lost 3 bases and 0 bases respectively, with 14 bases between them. Per germline, CDR1 DFQATT and CDR2 SNEGSKA (reference sequence).

This clonotype was found many times. This sequence joins TRBV29-1 and TRBJ2-7, with TRBD1 identical over 8 bases. The ends lost 7 bases at V and 6 bases at J; junction bases unmatched: 8. The CDR3 covers 12 residues. The germline V gene encodes CDR1 SQVTM and CDR2 ANQGSEA. The CDR3 DNA reads as TGCAGCGGAGGACAGGGCGGAGGCGAGCAGTACTTC. Its translation: CSGGQGGGEQYF.

This rearrangement joins TRBV29-1 to TRBJ1-2; the D is unclear. From germline, CDR1 is SQVTM and CDR2 ANQGSEA. The V and J ends lost 4 bases and 2 bases respectively, with 11 bases between them. The CDR3 sequence is 13 residues long. CDR3: CSVGGDANYGYTF. The CDR3 DNA sequence: TGCAGCGTTGGGGGAGACGCGAACTATGGCTACACCTTC. Supplemented by reference TRBV29-1 and TRBJ1-2, the full variable domain reads SAVISQKPSRDICQRGTSLTIQCQVDSQVTMMFWYRQQPGQSLTLIATANQGSEATYESGFVIDKFPISRPNLTFSTLTVSNMSPEDSSIYLCSVGGDANYGYTFGSGTRLTVV.

Only a few counts were recorded for this clonotype. The CDR3 sequence is CAISGGGYEQYF. As DNA, the CDR3 is TGTGCCATCAGTGGGGGCGGCTACGAGCAGTACTTC. The chain carries TRBV10-3 and TRBJ2-7, with D perhaps TRBD1 (5 bases). The CDR3 extends over 12 amino acids. Between the trimmed V and J ends, which lost 4 bases and 3 bases, there was a span of 7 bases. The V gene's germline CDR1 is ENHRY and CDR2 SYGVKD.

This clonotype has a count of ten or more. This sequence joins TRBV20-1 and TRBJ2-1; D unresolved. This CDR3 has 10 residues. Trimming pared 1 base from V and 13 bases from J, leaving 8 bases between. Germline loops: CDR1 DFQATT, CDR2 SNEGSKA (reference sequence). The CDR3 protein is CSARARYQFF. The CDR3 nucleotides are TGCAGTGCTAGAGCCAGGTACCAGTTCTTC.

In this sample, this clonotype turned up many times. V is TRBV19 and J is TRBJ1-5, with a weak D call TRBD1 (5 bases). The CDR3 spans 15 residues. Trimming cost V 3 bases and J 5 bases, with 14 bases left between them. Germline CDR1 LNHDA, CDR2 SQIVND (reference sequence). CDR3 DNA: TGTGCCAGTAGTATCAGGGCAGGCGGTGATCAGCCCCAGCATTTT. Its translation: CASSIRAGGDQPQHF.

The genes are TRBV12-3 or TRBV12-4 and TRBJ1-3; the D gene is possibly TRBD1 (5 bases). The V end was cut by 6 bases, the J end by 5 bases, with 14 bases between. The CDR3 sequence is 14 residues long. The CDR3 loop reads CASSRMGRRNTIYF. The DNA for the CDR3 is TGTGCCAGCAGCCGTATGGGACGAAGAAACACCATATATTTT.

At least ten counts were recorded for this clonotype. The rearrangement uses TRBV4-3 and TRBJ1-5; D gene ambiguous. CDR1 and CDR2 (germline): LGHNA, YSLEER. CDR3 length: 12 residues. V lost 0 bases and J lost 8, with 5 bases in between. As DNA, the CDR3 is TGCGCCAGCAGCCAAGAGGTAGAGCCCCAGCATTTT. Protein: CASSQEVEPQHF.

This clonotype was detected many times. The chain is built from TRBV20-1 and TRBJ1-2; 9 nucleotides agree with TRBD1. CDR1 and CDR2 (germline): DFQATT, SNEGSKA (reference sequence). The CDR3 consists of 13 residues. J was trimmed by 6 bases and V by 3 bases; bases with no gene match: 5. The CDR3 DNA reads TGCAGTGCTAGTTGGGACAGGGAAGATGGCTACACCTTC. Translated, it gives CSASWDREDGYTF.

This clonotype was counted ten times or more. This rearrangement joins TRBV5-1 to TRBJ2-2, with D perhaps matching TRBD1 (6 bases). Deletions cut 4 bases from V and 1 base from J, with 14 bases between. From germline, CDR1 is SGHRS and CDR2 YFSETQ. The CDR3 length is 16 residues. This CDR3 reads CASSQTGYGNTGELFF. Here the CDR3 DNA reads TGCGCCAGCAGCCAAACAGGGTATGGGAACACCGGGGAGCTGTTTTTT.

This clonotype was picked up many times. The V gene is TRBV27, the J gene TRBJ2-7, with D perhaps TRBD1 or TRBD2 (5 bases each). CDR3 length: 13 residues. V was trimmed by 6 bases and J by 3 bases, leaving 12 bases between them. Germline V gene sequence: CDR1 MNHEY, CDR2 SMNVEV (reference sequence). This CDR3 reads CASRGRGRYEQYF. The CDR3, as DNA: TGTGCCAGCAGGGGCCGGGGCCGCTACGAGCAGTACTTC.